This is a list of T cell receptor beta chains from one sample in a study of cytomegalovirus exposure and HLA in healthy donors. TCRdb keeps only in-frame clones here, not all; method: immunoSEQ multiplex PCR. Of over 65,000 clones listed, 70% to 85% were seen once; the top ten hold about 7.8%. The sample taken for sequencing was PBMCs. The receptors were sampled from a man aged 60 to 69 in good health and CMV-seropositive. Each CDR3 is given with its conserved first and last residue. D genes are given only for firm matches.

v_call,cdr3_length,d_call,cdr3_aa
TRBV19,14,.,CASSMMARGETQYF
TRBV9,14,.,CASSGQGLKETQYF
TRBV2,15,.,CASSETRVSNEKLFF
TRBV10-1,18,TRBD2,CASSETGLAGMAYNEQFF
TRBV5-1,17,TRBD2,CASSLGLAGGPPGELFF
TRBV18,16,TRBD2,CASSPRRGDRLETQYF
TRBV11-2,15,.,CASSLGTPGGVEQFF
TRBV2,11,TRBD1,CASSVGGTGDF
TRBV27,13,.,CASRTGNGEKLFF
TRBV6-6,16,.,CASSYGKAGGQETQYF
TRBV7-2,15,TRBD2,CASSSGGSGSPEQYF
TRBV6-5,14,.,CARAATGSNQPQHF
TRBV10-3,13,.,CATLQISGNTIYF
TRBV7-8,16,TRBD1,CASTLIAGTGGHEQYF
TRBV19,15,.,CASSIGASPSDEQFF
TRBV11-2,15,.,CASSLVRGSGNTIYF
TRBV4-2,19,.,CASSQTFWGDSSNTDTQYF
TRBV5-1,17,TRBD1,CASSFPSGGRENTEAFF
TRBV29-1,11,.,CSVRDNYGYTF